This entry lists 30 T cell receptor beta chains sequenced from one sample in a study of cytomegalovirus exposure and HLA in healthy donors. Primers for the PCR totalled 60 Vbeta and 13 Jbeta. Generated by immunoSEQ multiplex PCR, the TCRdb table keeps only in-frame clones and is missing some. This sample lists under 200,000 clones; its ten largest clones have 0.7% to 1%. The sample taken for sequencing was PBMCs. These receptors originate from a woman aged 18-29 years in good health and CMV-seropositive.

The V call is TRBV30, the J call TRBJ2-2; 8 bases match TRBD2. This CDR3 comprises 15 residues. Trimming took 8 bases from V and 5 from J; bases not matched to a gene: 13. In germline, CDR1 is GTSNPN, CDR2 SVGIG (reference sequence). The CDR3 region is CAGSAGELVTGELFF. The CDR3 region has the DNA TGTGCCGGATCAGCGGGAGAGTTGGTTACCGGGGAGCTGTTTTTT.

The chain links TRBV7-8 to TRBJ2-3; D not resolved. CDR3 length: 12 residues. The V and J ends lost 4 bases and 2 bases respectively, with 4 bases between them. CDR1 SGHVS and CDR2 FQNEAQ come from the germline V gene. The CDR3 sequence: CASSYNTDTQYF. CDR3 DNA sequence: TGTGCCAGCAGCTATAACACAGATACGCAGTATTTT.

The rearrangement joins TRBV6-1 to TRBJ1-2, with D maybe TRBD1 (6 bases). This CDR3 has 13 residues. Germline CDR1 and CDR2: MNHNS and SASEGT. Trimming removed 1 base from V and 4 bases from J, with 7 bases in between. The CDR3 sequence: CASSEGTAYGYTF. The CDR3 DNA reads TGTGCCAGCAGTGAAGGGACAGCCTATGGCTACACCTTC.

About this clone itself: This sample includes further DNA sequences coding for the same CDR3. The genes are TRBV2 and TRBJ2-5, with 9 bases that match TRBD1. CDR1 and CDR2 from the germline V gene are SNHLY and FYNNEI. With V trimmed by 6 bases and J by 2 bases, 1 base remained unmatched. There are 13 residues in the CDR3. The CDR3 DNA reads as TGTGCCAGCAGGGGGACAGGGCAAGAGACCCAGTACTTC. Its protein is CASRGTGQETQYF.

The chain is built from TRBV2 and TRBJ2-3; 8 nucleotides match TRBD2. Germline assignment: CDR1 SNHLY and CDR2 FYNNEI. This CDR3 is built from 12 residues. The junction had 8 bases not matched to a gene; V was cut back by 5 bases and J by 13 bases. CDR3 loop: CASSPGGGFEYF. The DNA of the CDR3 is TGTGCCAGCAGTCCCGGGGGGGGGTTTGAGTATTTT. The full variable domain, with the rest looked up from reference TRBV2 and TRBJ2-3, is EPEVTQTPSHQVTQMGQEVILRCVPISNHLYFYWYRQILGQKVEFLVSFYNNEISEKSEIFDDQFSVERPDGSNFTLKIRSTKLEDSAMYFCASSPGGGFEYFGPGTRLTVL.

This chain joins TRBV6-5 and TRBJ2-7, with 11 bases matching TRBD1. Germline V CDR1 and CDR2: MNHEY, SVGAGI. V dropped 5 bases and J dropped 0; count of bases not matched to a gene: 3. The CDR3 covers 15 residues. The CDR3 protein is CASSRDRGASYEQYF. The CDR3 nucleotides are TGTGCCAGCAGTCGGGACAGGGGGGCCTCCTACGAGCAGTACTTC.

The gene calls are TRBV6-5 and TRBJ2-5; TRBD2 matches 10 bases. The germline gives CDR1 MNHEY, CDR2 SVGAGI. The CDR3 spans 15 residues. The V and J ends lost 6 bases and 2 bases, in that order; junction bases with no gene match: 6. Here the CDR3 reads CASSLGLAVQETQYF. CDR3 coding DNA: TGTGCCAGCAGCCTCGGACTAGCGGTTCAAGAGACCCAGTACTTC.

This chain connects TRBV10-1 to TRBJ2-3; the match to TRBD2 covers 8 bases. The CDR3 length is 16 residues. With 3 bases clipped from V and 2 bases from J, the junction kept 7 bases outside the gene matches. CDR1 WNHNN and CDR2 SYGVQD come from the germline V gene (reference sequence). This chain's CDR3 is CASSDLLADNTDTQYF. The CDR3 nucleotides read TGCGCCAGCAGTGATTTACTAGCGGACAACACAGATACGCAGTATTTT.

This chain joins TRBV10-3 and TRBJ1-5; TRBD1 aligns across 8 bases. V trimming: 3 bases; J trimming: 6 bases; junction bases outside the gene matches: 10. CDR3 length: 16 amino acids. Germline loops: CDR1 ENHRY, CDR2 SYGVKD. The CDR3 DNA reads TGTGCCATCAGTGATCGAACAGGGGGTAGGGGTCAGCCCCAGCATTTT. It codes for CAISDRTGGRGQPQHF.

This chain links TRBV4-3 with TRBJ1-2; possibly TRBD1 for D (5 bases). V was cut by 3 bases and J by 1 base, with 15 bases left in between. CDR3 length: 16 residues. Per germline, CDR1 LGHNA and CDR2 YSLEER. The CDR3 nucleotides are TGCGCCAGCAGCCAGGGGACGGGGGAATTTAACTATGGCTACACCTTC. As protein: CASSQGTGEFNYGYTF.

This chain uses TRBV10-3 with TRBJ2-5; TRBD2 is a possible D gene (6 bases). The CDR3 runs to 15 residues. Germline V gene sequence: CDR1 ENHRY, CDR2 SYGVKD. The V and J ends lost 6 bases and 2 bases respectively, with 16 bases between them. The CDR3 sequence: CAISGTQMAQETQYF. The CDR3 DNA reads as TGTGCCATCAGCGGGACTCAGATGGCTCAAGAGACCCAGTACTTC.

The J gene is TRBJ1-3, the V gene TRBV7-8; D perhaps matches TRBD1 (5 bases). The germline gives CDR1 SGHVS, CDR2 FQNEAQ. The V end was cut by 2 bases, the J end by 0 bases, with 8 bases between. The CDR3 sequence is 15 residues long. Written as DNA, the CDR3 is TGTGCCAGCAGCTTACAGGGTTACTCTGGAAACACCATATATTTT. Encoded protein: CASSLQGYSGNTIYF.

The rearrangement joins TRBV6-5 to TRBJ2-6; D is undetermined. Germline loops: CDR1 MNHEY, CDR2 SVGAGI. V dropped 3 bases and J dropped 0 bases, with 9 bases sitting between them. The CDR3 is made up of 16 amino acids. The CDR3 nucleotides read TGTGCCAGCAGTTATGGCCGTGGCTCTGGGGCCAACGTCCTGACTTTC. Translating gives CASSYGRGSGANVLTF.

The chain uses TRBV5-1 and TRBJ2-5; D uncertain. The J call may be in error: the DNA end matches TRBJ2-7 better. CDR3 length: 14 residues. From germline, CDR1 is SGHRS and CDR2 YFSETQ. Here the CDR3 reads CASSQSADSYEQYF. In nucleotides, the CDR3 is TGCGCCAGCAGCCAATCGGCGGACTCCTACGAGCAGTACTTC.

A remark on this clone: Other DNA sequences in this specimen translate into the identical CDR3. The J gene is TRBJ1-1, the V gene TRBV5-1, with D perhaps TRBD1 (5 bases). Germline CDR1 reads SGHRS; CDR2 reads YFSETQ. V lost 7 bases to trimming and J lost 0 bases, with 19 bases between them. The CDR3 has 16 amino acids. The CDR3 sequence: CASRGGSGLMNTEAFF. The CDR3 DNA reads TGCGCCAGCCGCGGGGGGTCGGGGCTAATGAACACTGAAGCTTTCTTT.

The genes are TRBV6-1 and TRBJ2-1; 16 bases align to TRBD2. Germline V lookup: CDR1 MNHNS, CDR2 SASEGT. The trim removed 4 bases at V and 4 bases at J, leaving 10 bases unmatched. This CDR3 contains 19 residues. The CDR3 is CASSGPGLAGGGIYNEQFF. The CDR3, as DNA: TGTGCCAGCAGTGGCCCGGGACTAGCGGGAGGGGGGATTTACAATGAGCAGTTCTTC.

The chain links TRBV6-4 to TRBJ2-3; 7 bases fit TRBD2. Trimming at V came to 2 bases and at J to 0 bases, leaving 2 bases not matched to a gene. The V gene's germline CDR1 is MRHNA and CDR2 SNTAGT. The CDR3 has 15 residues. The CDR3 loop is CASSDASGSTDTQYF. The CDR3 coding sequence is TGTGCCAGCAGTGACGCTAGCGGCAGCACAGATACGCAGTATTTT.

The chain links TRBV18 to TRBJ1-3; maybe TRBD1 (5 bases). The CDR3 consists of 13 residues. The germline V gene has CDR1 KGHSH and CDR2 LQKENI. Trimming removed 7 bases at V and 0 bases at J, with 7 bases between. CDR3 sequence (DNA): TGTGCCAGCTGCGGGACCTCTGGAAACACCATATATTTT. Residues: CASCGTSGNTIYF.

V gene TRBV19 combines with J gene TRBJ2-3; TRBD2 matches 11 bases. CDR1 and CDR2 (germline): LNHDA, SQIVND (reference sequence). J was trimmed by 4 bases and V by 0 bases; bases with no gene match: 6. The CDR3 extends over 17 amino acids. Written as DNA, the CDR3 is TGTGCCAGTAGTATAGAGCCACTAGCGGGAGAGTCAGATACGCAGTATTTT. Its protein is CASSIEPLAGESDTQYF. The variable domain in full, with the rest retrieved from reference TRBV19 and TRBJ2-3, is DGGITQSPKYLFRKEGQNVTLSCEQNLNHDAMYWYRQDPGQGLRLIYYSQIVNDFQKGDIAEGYSVSREKKESFPLTVTSAQKNPTAFYLCASSIEPLAGESDTQYFGPGTRLTVL.

This chain links TRBV7-3 with TRBJ2-3; TRBD2 is a possible D gene (5 bases). Germline assignment: CDR1 SGHTA and CDR2 FQGTGA. V gave up 4 bases and J gave up 6 bases, with 11 bases separating them. The CDR3 is made up of 13 amino acids. In DNA form, the CDR3 reads TGTGCCAGCAGCTCCCCCTTAGCGGATACGCAGTATTTT. Residues: CASSSPLADTQYF.

The genes are TRBV5-1 and TRBJ2-2; D is unclear. CDR3 length: 15 amino acids. The ends were cut back, 10 bases at V and 0 bases at J, with 16 bases in the middle. Germline assignment: CDR1 SGHRS and CDR2 YFSETQ. CDR3 nucleotide sequence: TGCGCCTGCCGTGACCGGGTTACGAACACCGGGGAGCTGTTTTTT. As protein: CACRDRVTNTGELFF.

Note on this clone: At the DNA level, this CDR3 is encoded by other sequences in the same sample as well. V gene TRBV7-2 combines with J gene TRBJ1-3, with D possibly being TRBD1 (5 bases). The CDR3 contains 16 residues. V was trimmed by 5 bases and J by 4 bases, leaving 18 bases between them. Germline V gene sequence: CDR1 SGHTA, CDR2 FQGNSA. DNA of the CDR3: TGTGCCAGCAGCCCACAGCCCAGGGCGGCCGGAAACACCATATATTTT. Amino acids: CASSPQPRAAGNTIYF. Combining the CDR3 with reference TRBV7-2 and TRBJ1-3 gives the whole variable domain GAGVSQSPSNKVTEKGKDVELRCDPISGHTALYWYRQSLGQGLEFLIYFQGNSAPDKSGLPSDRFSAERTGGSVSTLTIQRTQQEDSAVYLCASSPQPRAAGNTIYFGEGSWLTVV.

The chain joins TRBV7-8 to TRBJ2-1; the match to TRBD1 covers 7 bases. Germline V CDR1 and CDR2: SGHVS, FQNEAQ. The CDR3 extends over 13 amino acids. V lost 4 bases and J lost 7; bases outside the gene matches: 4. The CDR3 sequence is CASSSPTGNEQFF. The CDR3 DNA reads as TGTGCCAGCAGCTCACCGACAGGGAATGAGCAGTTCTTC. The whole variable domain, filled in from reference TRBV7-8 and TRBJ2-1, reads GAGVSQSPRYKVAKRGQDVALRCDPISGHVSLFWYQQALGQGPEFLTYFQNEAQLDKSGLPSDRFFAERPEGSVSTLKIQRTQQEDSAVYLCASSSPTGNEQFFGPGTRLTVL.

The chain joins TRBV4-2 to TRBJ1-1; the D gene is possibly TRBD1 (6 bases). Germline CDR1 is LGHNA and CDR2 is YNFKEQ. The V end lost 4 bases, the J end lost 6 bases, and 18 bases lay between the germline ends. This CDR3 is built from 15 residues. CDR3 DNA sequence: TGTGCCAGCAGCCCCGACGAAGGTTCAGGGGCTGAAGCTTTCTTT. Translation: CASSPDEGSGAEAFF.

The CDR3 protein is CASSQALSYEQYF. Here the CDR3 DNA reads TGTGCCAGCAGCCAAGCCCTTTCCTACGAGCAGTACTTC. The rearrangement links TRBV6-6 to TRBJ2-7; D unclear. Germline loops: CDR1 MNHNY, CDR2 SVGAGI (reference sequence). This CDR3 spans 13 amino acids. With 6 bases removed from V and 1 base from J, the gap between germline ends came to 10 bases.

The V call is TRBV2, the J call TRBJ1-5, with TRBD1 as a possible D gene (5 bases). CDR3 length: 15 residues. The germline V and J ends were trimmed by 6 bases and 4 bases, with 16 bases remaining between them. CDR1 is SNHLY, CDR2 FYNNEI, per germline. The CDR3 DNA follows: TGTGCCAGCAGGAGGTTGGGCGACAGTAATCAGCCCCAGCATTTT. It specifies CASRRLGDSNQPQHF.

The chain links TRBV10-3 to TRBJ1-1; D call uncertain. The CDR3 has 12 amino acids. Germline assignment: CDR1 ENHRY and CDR2 SYGVKD. The V gene lost 5 bases and the J gene lost 11 bases, with 15 bases spanning the gap. The CDR3 loop is CAISPDQTGAFF. The CDR3 DNA is TGTGCCATCAGTCCCGACCAGACGGGTGCTTTCTTT.

This CDR3 reads CAISEGPSSSNYGYTF. In DNA form, the CDR3 reads TGTGCCATCAGTGAGGGCCCATCTAGCTCTAACTATGGCTACACCTTC. The gene calls are TRBV10-3 and TRBJ1-2; D is undetermined. Trimming removed 2 bases at V and 0 bases at J, with 13 bases between. The CDR3 extends over 16 amino acids. Looked up from germline, CDR1 is ENHRY and CDR2 is SYGVKD.

This chain joins TRBV6-4 and TRBJ1-1; 8 bases match TRBD1. CDR1 and CDR2 from the germline V gene are MRHNA and SNTAGT. After removal of 4 bases from V and 4 bases from J, the junction contained 5 bases not matched to a gene. The CDR3 contains 14 residues. In DNA form, the CDR3 reads TGTGCCAGCAGTGCAAAACAGGGGGGCACTGAAGCTTTCTTT. It yields the protein CASSAKQGGTEAFF.

The chain recombines TRBV30 with TRBJ2-2, with TRBD1 identical over 8 bases. Per the germline V gene, CDR1 is GTSNPN and CDR2 is SVGIG (reference sequence). The CDR3 contains 13 residues. J lost 1 base, V lost 5 bases, and 0 bases had no gene match. In DNA form, the CDR3 reads TGTGCCTGGGGGACAGGGAACACCGGGGAGCTGTTTTTT. Translation gives CAWGTGNTGELFF.